This TCR beta chain was documented in a study of blood T cell repertoires in COVID-19. Across the study: From the United States, Italy and Spain came samples of acute and convalescent COVID-19. PBMCs, B-cell-depleted T cells, or T cells were the source of the cDNA or gDNA that made up the material.

Authors' methods: Estimated nucleated cell counts came from reference gene primer amplification. Sequencing used immunoSEQ multiplex PCR; TCRdb keeps in-frame clones, though not all of them. V and J calls and clone size come straight from that table; D and trimming were deduced from the DNA. The sample yields 250,000 to 350,000 clones, approximately 89% seen once. The ends were cut back, 6 bases at V and 6 bases at J, with 21 bases in the middle. The germline CDR1 and CDR2 sequences are MDHEN and SYDVKM. CDR3 length: 16 amino acids. Source material: peripheral blood. V usage is TRBV28 and J usage is TRBJ1-5; TRBD1 is a possible D gene (5 bases). This TCR came from a woman aged 55-70 years with acute or convalescent COVID-19. The CDR3 region is CASSHLRGKAGQPQHF. The CDR3 DNA sequence: TGTGCCAGCAGCCATCTTCGGGGGAAGGCGGGTCAGCCCCAGCATTTT.